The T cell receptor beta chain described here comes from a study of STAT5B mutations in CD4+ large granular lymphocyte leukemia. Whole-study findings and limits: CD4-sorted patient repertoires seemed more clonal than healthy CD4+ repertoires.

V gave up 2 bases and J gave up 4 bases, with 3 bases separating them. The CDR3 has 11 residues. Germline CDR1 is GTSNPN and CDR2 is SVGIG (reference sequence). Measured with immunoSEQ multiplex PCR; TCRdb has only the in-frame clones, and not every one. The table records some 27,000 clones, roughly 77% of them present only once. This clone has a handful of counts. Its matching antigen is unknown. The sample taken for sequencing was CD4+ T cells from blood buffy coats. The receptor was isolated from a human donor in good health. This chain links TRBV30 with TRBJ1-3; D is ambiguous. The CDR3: CAWSKGNTIYF. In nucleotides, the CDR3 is TGTGCCTGGAGTAAGGGAAACACCATATATTTT.